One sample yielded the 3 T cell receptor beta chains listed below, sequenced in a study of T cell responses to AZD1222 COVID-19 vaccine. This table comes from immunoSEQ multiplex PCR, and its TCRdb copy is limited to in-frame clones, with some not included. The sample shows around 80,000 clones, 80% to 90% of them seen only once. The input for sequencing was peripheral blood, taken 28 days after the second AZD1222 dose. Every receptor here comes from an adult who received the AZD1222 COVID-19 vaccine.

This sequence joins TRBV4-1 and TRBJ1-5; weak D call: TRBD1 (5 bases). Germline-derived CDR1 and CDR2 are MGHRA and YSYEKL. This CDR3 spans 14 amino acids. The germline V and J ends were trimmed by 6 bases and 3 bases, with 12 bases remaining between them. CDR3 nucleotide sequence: TGCGCCAGCAGTCAACAGGAGATCAATCAGCCCCAGCATTTT. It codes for CASSQQEINQPQHF.

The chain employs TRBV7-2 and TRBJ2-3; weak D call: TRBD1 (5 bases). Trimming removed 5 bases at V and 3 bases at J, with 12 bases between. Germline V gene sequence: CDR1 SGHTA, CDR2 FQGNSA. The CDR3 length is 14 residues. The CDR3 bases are TGTGCCAGCAGCATTATACAGGATACAGATACGCAGTATTTT. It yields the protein CASSIIQDTDTQYF.

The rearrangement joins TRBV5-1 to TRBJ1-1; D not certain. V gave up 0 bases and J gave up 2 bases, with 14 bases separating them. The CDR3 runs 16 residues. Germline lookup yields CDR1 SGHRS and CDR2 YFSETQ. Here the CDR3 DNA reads TGCGCCAGCAGCTTGGTCTACAGAGGCCCCAACACTGAAGCTTTCTTT. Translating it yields CASSLVYRGPNTEAFF.